A selection of T cell receptor beta chains follows, all from one sample in a study of T-cell reconstitution after alpha-beta-depleted transplantation in children. Each CDR3 protein is one row after TCRdb ran MiXCR on the PCR reads. The sample contains hundreds of thousands of distinct CDR3 sequences, around a tenth of which appear only once. Sequenced material: peripheral blood, taken 180 days after TCRalphabeta/CD19-depleted stem cell transplant. These receptors all come from a male patient between 2 and 10 years old who had a stem cell transplant for chronic granulomatous disease, so the T cells may come from the graft donor. Each CDR3 is given with its conserved first and last residue. The D gene is left open where the match is weak. Size tells how often a clone was seen (once, few, many) or the class of an expanded clone, and some rows leave it out.

j_call,d_call,v_call,clone_size,cdr3_aa,cdr3_nt
TRBJ1-6,-,TRBV12-3/TRBV12-4,many,CASSYEGSPLHF,TGTGCCAGCAGTTACGAGGGCTCACCCCTCCACTTT
TRBJ1-5,-,TRBV20-1,many,CSAETAGQTNQPQHF,TGCAGTGCCGAAACCGCGGGGCAAACAAATCAGCCCCAGCATTTT
TRBJ2-1,-,TRBV2,many,CASSETISNEQFF,TGTGCCAGCAGCGAGACAATCTCGAATGAGCAGTTCTTC
TRBJ2-7,-,TRBV12-3/TRBV12-4,many,CASSFWREVYEQYF,TGTGCCAGCAGTTTCTGGCGAGAGGTATACGAGCAGTACTTC
TRBJ1-6,-,TRBV4-3,many,CASSQKNDSPLHF,TGCGCCAGCAGCCAAAAAAACGATTCACCCCTCCACTTT
TRBJ1-3,-,TRBV7-9,many,CASSAGFWTPAGNTIYF,TGTGCCAGCAGCGCAGGTTTTTGGACTCCAGCTGGAAACACCATATATTTT
TRBJ2-1,TRBD1,TRBV20-1,many,CSARDPRQGTQYNEQFF,TGCAGTGCTAGAGACCCCAGACAGGGAACTCAATACAATGAGCAGTTCTTC
TRBJ2-1,-,TRBV28,few,CASSPQAVAYNEQFF,TGTGCCAGCAGTCCTCAGGCAGTCGCCTACAATGAGCAGTTCTTC
TRBJ2-7,-,TRBV7-9,many,CASSLTHSYEQYF,TGTGCCAGCAGCTTAACTCACTCCTACGAGCAGTACTTC
TRBJ2-1,TRBD1,TRBV5-1,many,CASSLGAGTGGSEQFF,TGCGCCAGCAGCTTGGGGGCCGGGACAGGGGGGAGTGAGCAGTTCTTC
TRBJ1-5,-,TRBV10-1,many,CASSESIFQPQHF,TGCGCCAGCAGTGAGTCGATTTTCCAGCCCCAGCATTTT
TRBJ2-7,-,TRBV5-5,many,CASSLAERREQYF,TGTGCCAGCAGCTTGGCGGAACGGCGGGAGCAGTACTTC
TRBJ2-1,TRBD1,TRBV30,-,CAWLGSGGIGNEQFF,TGTGCCTGGTTGGGATCAGGGGGAATAGGCAATGAGCAGTTCTTC
TRBJ2-1,TRBD2,TRBV3-1,many,CASSQGGLAGPHEQFF,TGTGCCAGCAGCCAAGGGGGACTAGCGGGACCCCATGAGCAGTTCTTC
TRBJ2-7,TRBD2,TRBV5-1,-,CASSSRTSPMFEQYF,TGCGCCAGCAGCTCCCGGACTAGCCCGATGTTTGAGCAGTACTTC
TRBJ1-2,-,TRBV7-3,many,CASSHVSVPGLYTF,TGTGCCAGCAGCCACGTTAGCGTCCCAGGGCTCTACACCTTC
TRBJ2-2,-,TRBV11-2,many,CASSHWTLSGRANTGELFF,TGTGCCAGCAGCCACTGGACTCTTAGCGGTCGGGCGAACACCGGGGAGCTGTTTTTT
TRBJ2-3,-,TRBV6-1,many,CASSEALQTTNTQYF,TGTGCCAGCAGTGAAGCTTTGCAGACCACAAATACGCAGTATTTT
TRBJ2-2,TRBD2,TRBV11-2,many,CASSFGTSHTGELFF,TGTGCCAGCAGCTTCGGGACTAGTCACACCGGGGAGCTGTTTTTT
TRBJ1-2,-,TRBV7-2,many,CASSPRSFVYTF,TGTGCCAGCAGCCCGAGGTCCTTTGTCTACACCTTC
TRBJ1-1,-,TRBV10-1,many,CASSESTGGTEAFF,TGCGCCAGCAGTGAGTCGACGGGTGGCACTGAAGCTTTCTTT
TRBJ2-4,TRBD2,TRBV20-1,many,CSVLETSGGNIAKNIQYF,TGCAGTGTACTTGAAACTAGCGGGGGTAATATAGCCAAAAACATTCAGTACTTC
TRBJ2-3,-,TRBV24-1,many,CATSDLRGMGTDTQYF,TGTGCCACCAGTGATTTGAGGGGGATGGGCACAGATACGCAGTATTTT